This T cell receptor beta chain emerged from a study of blood T cell repertoires in COVID-19. The CDR3 consists of 15 residues. V was pared by 1 base and J by 2 bases, with 11 bases between. Germline lookup yields CDR1 LGHDT and CDR2 YNNKEL (reference sequence). Measured with immunoSEQ multiplex PCR; TCRdb has only the in-frame clones, and not every one. The repertoire holds 100,000 to 150,000 clones, with around 76% as singletons. The TCR originated in an elderly man with COVID-19, enrolled during active disease. The rearrangement links TRBV3-1 (or the pseudogene TRBV3-2) to TRBJ1-2; D is unresolved. The sequenced material came from peripheral blood. CDR3 loop: CASSQGGWVNYGYTF. CDR3 nucleotides: TGTGCCAGCAGCCAAGGAGGATGGGTCAACTATGGCTACACCTTC.